This TCR beta chain was recovered during a study of shared clonotypes between healthy human individuals. Looked up from germline, CDR1 is SQVTM and CDR2 is ANQGSEA. The CDR3 contains 13 residues. The ends were cut back, 1 base at V and 2 bases at J, with 8 bases in the middle. In this sample, this clone turned up many times. Its specificity is unknown. Those who donated were healthy HIV-negative adults, with no recent acute infections or vaccinations reported. For genomic DNA, unsorted samples relied on 85 million to 100 million PBMCs. Assay execution proceeded at the deep level. Method: immunoSEQ multiplex PCR; TCRdb's copy keeps in-frame clones and lacks some. The top ten clones hold over 9.5% of a sample with around 500,000 clones, around 79% of them seen once. General study results and limits: Enrolling few donors narrowed the genetic and exposure-history diversity that was represented.

The V gene is TRBV29-1, the J gene TRBJ2-5; a possible D gene is TRBD2 (5 bases). The receptor was isolated from a woman aged 40 to 49 in good health. Some clones in this sample may be carry-over from other donors' samples. The specimen was PBMCs. The chain's CDR3 is CSVEVATQETQYF. Written as DNA, the CDR3 is TGCAGCGTTGAAGTAGCGACACAAGAGACCCAGTACTTC.